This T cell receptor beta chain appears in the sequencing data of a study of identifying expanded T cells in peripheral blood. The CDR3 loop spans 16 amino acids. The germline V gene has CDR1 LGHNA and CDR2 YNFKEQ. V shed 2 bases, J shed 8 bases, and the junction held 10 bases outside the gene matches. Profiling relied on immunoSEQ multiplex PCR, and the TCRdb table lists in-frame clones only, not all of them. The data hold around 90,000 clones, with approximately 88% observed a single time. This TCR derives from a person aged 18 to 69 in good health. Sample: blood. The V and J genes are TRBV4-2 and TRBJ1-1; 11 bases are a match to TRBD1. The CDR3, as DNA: TGTGCCAGCAGCCAACCCGGGACAGGGGGAGCCCCAGAAGCTTTCTTT. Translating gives CASSQPGTGGAPEAFF.